This T cell receptor (beta chain) was profiled in a study of T cell clones after liver transplantation. Using immunoSEQ multiplex PCR, the repertoire was profiled, and TCRdb retains in-frame clones only, with some absent. The table has 53,000 or so clones, roughly 83% seen once. The TCR sequence derives from a human donor who received a liver transplant. This specimen consisted of CD4+ T cells from blood, obtained before liver transplant.

As DNA, the CDR3 is TGCGCCAGCAGCTTGCCAGGGATGGGTAACACTGAAGCTTTCTTT. It codes for CASSLPGMGNTEAFF. The chain has TRBV5-1 and TRBJ1-1, with D tentatively TRBD1 (5 bases). The V end lost 1 base, the J end lost 2 bases, and 12 bases lay between the germline ends. The CDR3 spans 15 residues. Germline assignment: CDR1 SGHRS and CDR2 YFSETQ.